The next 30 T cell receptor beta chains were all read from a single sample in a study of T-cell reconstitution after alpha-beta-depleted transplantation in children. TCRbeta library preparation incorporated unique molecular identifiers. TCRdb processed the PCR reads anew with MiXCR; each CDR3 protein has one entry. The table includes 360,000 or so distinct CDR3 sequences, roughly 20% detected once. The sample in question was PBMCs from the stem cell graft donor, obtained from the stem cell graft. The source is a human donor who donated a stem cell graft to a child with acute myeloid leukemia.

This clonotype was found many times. The CDR3 sequence is CSAPRTSGEQYF. The DNA of the CDR3 is TGCAGTGCCCCGAGGACTAGCGGGGAGCAGTACTTC. V gene TRBV20-1 combines with J gene TRBJ2-7; 11 nucleotides match TRBD2. Germline values: CDR1 DFQATT, CDR2 SNEGSKA (reference sequence). J was trimmed by 7 bases and V by 6 bases; bases with no gene match: 5. CDR3 length equals 12 residues.

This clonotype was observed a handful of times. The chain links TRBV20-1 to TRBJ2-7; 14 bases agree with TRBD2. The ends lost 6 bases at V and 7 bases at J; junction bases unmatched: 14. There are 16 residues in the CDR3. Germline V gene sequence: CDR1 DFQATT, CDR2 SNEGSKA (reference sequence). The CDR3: CSASPTTGLAGEEQYF. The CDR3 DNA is TGCAGTGCCAGCCCCACGACGGGACTAGCGGGAGAAGAGCAGTACTTC.

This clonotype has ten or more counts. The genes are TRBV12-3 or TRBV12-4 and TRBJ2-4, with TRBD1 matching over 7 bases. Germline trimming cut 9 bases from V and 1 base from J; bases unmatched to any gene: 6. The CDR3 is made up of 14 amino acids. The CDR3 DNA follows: TGTGCCAGTGTTAAGACAGGGGCCAAAAACATTCAGTACTTC. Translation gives CASVKTGAKNIQYF.

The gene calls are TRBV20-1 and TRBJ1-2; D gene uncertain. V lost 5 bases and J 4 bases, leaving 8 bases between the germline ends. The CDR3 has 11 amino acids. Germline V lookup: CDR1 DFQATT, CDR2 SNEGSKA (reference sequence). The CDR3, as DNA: TGCAGTGCTCGGGAGACCTATGGCTACACCTTC. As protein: CSARETYGYTF.

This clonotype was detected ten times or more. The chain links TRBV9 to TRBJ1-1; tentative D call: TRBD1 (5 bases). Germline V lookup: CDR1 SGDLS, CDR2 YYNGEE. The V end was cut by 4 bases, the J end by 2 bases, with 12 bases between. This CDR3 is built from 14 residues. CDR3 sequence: CASSPWGVNTEAFF. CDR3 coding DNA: TGTGCCAGCAGCCCCTGGGGGGTTAACACTGAAGCTTTCTTT. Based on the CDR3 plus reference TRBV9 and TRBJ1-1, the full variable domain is DSGVTQTPKHLITATGQRVTLRCSPRSGDLSVYWYQQSLDQGLQFLIQYYNGEERAKGNILERFSAQQFPDLHSELNLSSLELGDSALYFCASSPWGVNTEAFFGQGTRLTVV.

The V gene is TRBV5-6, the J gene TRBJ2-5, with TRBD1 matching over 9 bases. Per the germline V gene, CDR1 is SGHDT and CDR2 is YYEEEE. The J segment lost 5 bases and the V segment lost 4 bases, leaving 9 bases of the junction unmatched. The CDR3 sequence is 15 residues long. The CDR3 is CASSDPRDRDETQYF. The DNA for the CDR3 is TGTGCCAGCAGCGATCCCCGGGACAGGGACGAGACCCAGTACTTC.

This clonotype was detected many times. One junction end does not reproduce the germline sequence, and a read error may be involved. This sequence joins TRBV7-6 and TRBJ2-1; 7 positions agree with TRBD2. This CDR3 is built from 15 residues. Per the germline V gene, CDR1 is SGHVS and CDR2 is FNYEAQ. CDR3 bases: TGTGCCAGCAGCCTAGCGGCCAGCTCCTACAATGAGCAGTTCTTC. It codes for CASSLAASSYNEQFF.

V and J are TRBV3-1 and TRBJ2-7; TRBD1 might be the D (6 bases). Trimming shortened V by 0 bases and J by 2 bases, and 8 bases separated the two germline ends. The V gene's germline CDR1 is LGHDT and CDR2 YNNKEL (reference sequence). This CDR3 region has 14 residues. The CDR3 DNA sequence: TGTGCCAGCAGCCAAGACCAGGGGACCTACGAGCAGTACTTC. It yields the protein CASSQDQGTYEQYF.

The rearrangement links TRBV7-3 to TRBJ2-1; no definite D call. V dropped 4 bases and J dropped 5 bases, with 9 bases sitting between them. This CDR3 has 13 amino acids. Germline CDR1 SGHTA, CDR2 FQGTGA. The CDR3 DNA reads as TGTGCCAGCAGCTCTGGACGGGACAATGAGCAGTTCTTC. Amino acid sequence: CASSSGRDNEQFF.

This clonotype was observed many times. The DNA of the CDR3 is TGTGCCAGCAGCTTAGATGAGGGGGGCTACGAGCAGTACTTC. Protein sequence: CASSLDEGGYEQYF. V gene TRBV7-9 combines with J gene TRBJ2-7; the D gene could be TRBD1 or TRBD2 (6 bases each). CDR3 length: 14 residues. Deletions cut 1 base from V and 3 bases from J, with 10 bases between. Germline-derived CDR1 and CDR2 are SEHNR and FQNEAQ (reference sequence).

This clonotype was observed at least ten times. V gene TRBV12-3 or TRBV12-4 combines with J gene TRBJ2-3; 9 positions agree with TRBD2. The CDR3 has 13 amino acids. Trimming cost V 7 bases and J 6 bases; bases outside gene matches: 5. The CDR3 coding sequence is TGTGCCAGCATCAGGCGGGAGGGGGATACGCAGTATTTT. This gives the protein CASIRREGDTQYF.

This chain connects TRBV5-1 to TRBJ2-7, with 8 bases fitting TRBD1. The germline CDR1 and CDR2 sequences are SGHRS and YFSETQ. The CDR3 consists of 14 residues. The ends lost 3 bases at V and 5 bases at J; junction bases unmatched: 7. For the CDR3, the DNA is TGCGCCAGCAGCTATCCGGGACAGGTTAACGAGCAGTACTTC. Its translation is CASSYPGQVNEQYF.

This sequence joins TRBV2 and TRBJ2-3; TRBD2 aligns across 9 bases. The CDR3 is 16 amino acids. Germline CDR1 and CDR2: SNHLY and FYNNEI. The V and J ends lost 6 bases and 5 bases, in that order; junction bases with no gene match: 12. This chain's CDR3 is CASRLHSGRGVDTQYF. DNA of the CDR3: TGTGCCAGCAGACTACATAGCGGGAGAGGTGTAGATACGCAGTATTTT.

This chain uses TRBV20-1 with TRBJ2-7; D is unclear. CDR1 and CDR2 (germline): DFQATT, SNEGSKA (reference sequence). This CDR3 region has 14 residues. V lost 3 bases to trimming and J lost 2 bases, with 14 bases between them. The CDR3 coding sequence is TGCAGTGCTAGGACCTCCCAGGTACCCTACGAGCAGTACTTC. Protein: CSARTSQVPYEQYF.

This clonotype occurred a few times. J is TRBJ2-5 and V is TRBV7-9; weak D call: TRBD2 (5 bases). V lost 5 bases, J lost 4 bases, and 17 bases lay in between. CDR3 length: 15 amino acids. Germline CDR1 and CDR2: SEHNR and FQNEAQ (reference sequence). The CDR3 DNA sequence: TGTGCCAGCAGCACCCAGGACCTTCGGGGAGAGACCCAGTACTTC. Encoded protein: CASSTQDLRGETQYF.

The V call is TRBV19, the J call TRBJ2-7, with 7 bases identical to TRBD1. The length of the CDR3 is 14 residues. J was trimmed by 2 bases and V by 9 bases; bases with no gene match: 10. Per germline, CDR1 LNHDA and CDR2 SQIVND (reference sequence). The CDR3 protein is CASRPWDRPYEQYF. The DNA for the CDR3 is TGTGCCAGCCGACCATGGGACAGACCCTACGAGCAGTACTTC.

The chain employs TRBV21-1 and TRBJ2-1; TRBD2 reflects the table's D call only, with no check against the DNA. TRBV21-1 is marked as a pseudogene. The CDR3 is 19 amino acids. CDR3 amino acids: CASSNFVGLAGEEDNEQFF. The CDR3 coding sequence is TGTGCCAGCAGCAACTTCGTGGGACTAGCGGGAGAGGAGGACAATGAGCAGTTCTTC.

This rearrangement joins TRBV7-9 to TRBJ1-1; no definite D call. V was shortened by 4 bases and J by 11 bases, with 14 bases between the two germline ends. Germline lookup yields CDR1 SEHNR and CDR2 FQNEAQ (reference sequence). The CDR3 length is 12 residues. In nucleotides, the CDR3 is TGTGCCAGCAGCTCCTCTACCCTATTTGCTTTCTTT. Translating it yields CASSSSTLFAFF.

CDR3 sequence reads: CASGLADRPRYEQYF. The DNA for the CDR3 is TGTGCTAGTGGTTTGGCGGACAGGCCCCGCTACGAGCAGTACTTC. The rearrangement links TRBV12-5 to TRBJ2-7; 7 bases are shared with TRBD1. V shed 1 base, J shed 3 bases, and the junction held 6 bases outside the gene matches. Germline V gene sequence: CDR1 LGHNT, CDR2 FRNRAP. The CDR3 length is 15 residues.

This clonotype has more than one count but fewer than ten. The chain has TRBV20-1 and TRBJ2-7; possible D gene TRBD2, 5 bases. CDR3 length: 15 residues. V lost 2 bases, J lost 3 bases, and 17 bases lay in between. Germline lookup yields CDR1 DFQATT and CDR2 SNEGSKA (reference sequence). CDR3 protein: CSARPPDSVDYEQYF. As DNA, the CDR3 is TGCAGTGCTAGACCCCCGGACTCGGTAGACTACGAGCAGTACTTC.

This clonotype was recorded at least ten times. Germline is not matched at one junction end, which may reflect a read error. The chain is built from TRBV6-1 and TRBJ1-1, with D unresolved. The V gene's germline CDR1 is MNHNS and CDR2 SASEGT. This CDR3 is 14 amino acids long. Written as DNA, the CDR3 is TGTGCCAGCAGTCAAGCTTACATGAACACTGAAGCTTTCTTT. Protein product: CASSQAYMNTEAFF.

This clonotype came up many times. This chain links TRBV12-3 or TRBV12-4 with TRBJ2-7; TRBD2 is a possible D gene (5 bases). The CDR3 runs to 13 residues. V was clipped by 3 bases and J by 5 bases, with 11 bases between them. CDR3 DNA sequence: TGTGCCAGCAGTTTGATCGGGGTTGACGAGCAGTACTTC. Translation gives CASSLIGVDEQYF.

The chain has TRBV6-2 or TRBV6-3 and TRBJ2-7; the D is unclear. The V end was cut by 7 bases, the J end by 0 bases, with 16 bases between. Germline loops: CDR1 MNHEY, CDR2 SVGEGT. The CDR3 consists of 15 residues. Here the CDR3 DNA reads TGTGCCAGCACCCATGGGCACCTGAGCTCCTACGAGCAGTACTTC. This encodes CASTHGHLSSYEQYF.

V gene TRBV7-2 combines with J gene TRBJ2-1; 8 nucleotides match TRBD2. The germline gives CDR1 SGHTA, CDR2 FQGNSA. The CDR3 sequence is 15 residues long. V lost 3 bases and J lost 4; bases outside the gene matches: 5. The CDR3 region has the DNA TGTGCCAGCAGCTTCGAAGCGGGGGTTTACAATGAGCAGTTCTTC. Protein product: CASSFEAGVYNEQFF.

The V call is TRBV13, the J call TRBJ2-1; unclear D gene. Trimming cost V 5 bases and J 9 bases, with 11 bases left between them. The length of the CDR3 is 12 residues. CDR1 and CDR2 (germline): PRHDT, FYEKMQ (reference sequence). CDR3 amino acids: CASSRPLREQFF. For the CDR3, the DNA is TGTGCCAGCAGCAGGCCGCTTCGTGAGCAGTTCTTC.

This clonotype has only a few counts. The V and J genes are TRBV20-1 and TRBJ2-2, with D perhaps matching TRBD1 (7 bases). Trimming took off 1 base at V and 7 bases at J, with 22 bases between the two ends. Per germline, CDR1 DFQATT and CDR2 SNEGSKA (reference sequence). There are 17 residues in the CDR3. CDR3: CSARGYRGTADGGELFF. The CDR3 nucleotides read TGCAGTGCTAGAGGCTATCGCGGGACAGCCGACGGCGGGGAGCTGTTTTTT.

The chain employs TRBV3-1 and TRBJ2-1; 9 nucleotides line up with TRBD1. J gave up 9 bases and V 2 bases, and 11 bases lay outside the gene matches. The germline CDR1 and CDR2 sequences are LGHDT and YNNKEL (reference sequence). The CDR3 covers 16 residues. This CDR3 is CASSQLRTGVGFEQFF. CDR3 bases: TGTGCCAGCAGCCAACTCAGGACAGGGGTTGGATTTGAGCAGTTCTTC.

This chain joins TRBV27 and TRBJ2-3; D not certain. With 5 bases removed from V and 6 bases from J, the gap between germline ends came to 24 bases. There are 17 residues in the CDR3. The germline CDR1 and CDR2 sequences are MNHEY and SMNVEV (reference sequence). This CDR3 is CASSKRLVGLERDTQYF. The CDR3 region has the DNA TGTGCCAGCAGTAAACGCCTCGTCGGCCTCGAGCGCGATACGCAGTATTTT.

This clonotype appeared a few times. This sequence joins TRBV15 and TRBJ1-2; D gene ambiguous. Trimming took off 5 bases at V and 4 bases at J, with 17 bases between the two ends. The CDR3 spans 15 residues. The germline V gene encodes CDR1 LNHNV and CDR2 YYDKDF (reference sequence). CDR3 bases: TGTGCCACCAGCGCACAAACCCAAAAGCCCTATGGCTACACCTTC. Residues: CATSAQTQKPYGYTF.

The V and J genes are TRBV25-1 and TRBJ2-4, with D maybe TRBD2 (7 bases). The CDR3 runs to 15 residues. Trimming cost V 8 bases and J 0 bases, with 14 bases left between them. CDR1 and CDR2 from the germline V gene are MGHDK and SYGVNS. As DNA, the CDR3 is TGTGCCAGCGGGAAGGGGGGGCCAGCCAAAAACATTCAGTACTTC. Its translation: CASGKGGPAKNIQYF.